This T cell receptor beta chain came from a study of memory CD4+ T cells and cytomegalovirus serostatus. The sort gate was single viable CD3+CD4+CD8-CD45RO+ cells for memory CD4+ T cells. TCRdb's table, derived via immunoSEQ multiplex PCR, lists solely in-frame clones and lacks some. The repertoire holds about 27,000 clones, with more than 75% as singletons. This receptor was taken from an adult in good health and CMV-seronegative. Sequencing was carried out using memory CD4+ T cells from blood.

The CDR3 DNA reads TGTGCCAGCAGGAAGGGGCTAGCGAGCTCCTACGAGCAGTACTTC. Translated, it gives CASRKGLASSYEQYF. The chain carries TRBV6-5 and TRBJ2-7; possible D gene TRBD2, 6 bases. The CDR3 contains 15 residues. Germline values: CDR1 MNHEY, CDR2 SVGAGI. V was trimmed by 6 bases and J by 0 bases, leaving 15 bases between them.